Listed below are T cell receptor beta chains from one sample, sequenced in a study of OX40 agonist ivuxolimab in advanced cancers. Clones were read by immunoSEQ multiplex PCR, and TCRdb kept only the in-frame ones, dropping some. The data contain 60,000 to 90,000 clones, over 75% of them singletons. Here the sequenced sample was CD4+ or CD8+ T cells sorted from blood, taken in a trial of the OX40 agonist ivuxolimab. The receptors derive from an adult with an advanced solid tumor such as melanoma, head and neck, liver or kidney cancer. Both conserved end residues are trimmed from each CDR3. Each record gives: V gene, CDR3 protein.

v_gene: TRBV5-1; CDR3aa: ASSLTRPTNTGELF
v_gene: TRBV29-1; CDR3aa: SVTTQGSDTQY
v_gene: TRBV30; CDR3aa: AWSVDRLGYT
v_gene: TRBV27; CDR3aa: ASSFRQGASYEQY
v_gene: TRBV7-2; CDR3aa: ASSSLPGQGGETQY
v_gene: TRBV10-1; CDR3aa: ASSRGQGNEAF
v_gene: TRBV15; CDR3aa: ATSRDPARDEQF
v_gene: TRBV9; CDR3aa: ASSVGAGGLTDTQY
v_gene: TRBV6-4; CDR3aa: ASHRDRGREQY
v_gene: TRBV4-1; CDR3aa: ASSQQGAFSPLH
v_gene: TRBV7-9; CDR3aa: ASSPPSGEQPQH
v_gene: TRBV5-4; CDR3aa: ASSVGYSYEQY
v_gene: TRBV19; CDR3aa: ASSIKSGQETQY
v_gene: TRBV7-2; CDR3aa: ASSRWGRAENIQY
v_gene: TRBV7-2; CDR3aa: ASSPGPSSYEQY
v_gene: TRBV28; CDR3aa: ASSPLDSGRSPLH
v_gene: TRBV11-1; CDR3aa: ASSLAPLTLRETQY
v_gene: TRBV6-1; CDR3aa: ASSEYKGNTEAF
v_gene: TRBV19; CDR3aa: ASSLTGRVQYSNQPQH
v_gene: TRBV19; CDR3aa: ASSMSYRTVLSGNTIY
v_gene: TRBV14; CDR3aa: ASSHLAGWTYNEQF
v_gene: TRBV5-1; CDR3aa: ASSTQGGETQY
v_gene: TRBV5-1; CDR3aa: ASSWGAQETQY
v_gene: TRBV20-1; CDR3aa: SAQTGDTQY
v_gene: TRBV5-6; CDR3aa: ASSTGGPGPPL
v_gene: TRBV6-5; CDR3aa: ASRPPRGGNTEAF
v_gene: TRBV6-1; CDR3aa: ASSEGTGQETQY
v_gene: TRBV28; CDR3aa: ASSLPTVREQY
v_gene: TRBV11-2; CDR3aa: ASSPQGAQSGNQPQH
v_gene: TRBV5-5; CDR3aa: ASHQGVTGELF
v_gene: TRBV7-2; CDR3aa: ASSLLPLAGGVSDTQY
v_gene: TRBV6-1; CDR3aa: ASSQGGNQETQY
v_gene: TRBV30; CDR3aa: AWSTGLGEKLF
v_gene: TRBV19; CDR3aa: ASRVTSGGSDTQY
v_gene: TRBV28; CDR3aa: ASSLRLGLNTGELF
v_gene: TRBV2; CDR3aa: ASGLRLAGNEQF
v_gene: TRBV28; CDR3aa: ASGEDTNEKLF
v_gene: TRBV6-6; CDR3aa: TSSYRDSNNQPQH